The T cell receptor (beta chain) described here comes from a study of identical twins (TCRdb year 2016). About the study as a whole: To test whether fetal clonotypes persist, the study used deep sequencing on TCR alpha and beta repertoires from monozygotic twins, unrelated adults of various ages, and cord blood. To rule out contamination, the twin experiments were replicated at different times with different library preparation protocols. General findings and caveats noted by the study authors: Zero-insertion analyses could be partly confounded by invariant T cells such as MAIT and iNKT, though diverse VJ usage argued against such confounding for most clonotypes. A weaker excess of twin sharing was found in beta out-of-frame sequences because the signal-to-noise ratio was lowered by fewer shared sequences. Conclusions relied on cross-sectional statistical analysis, since the same donors could not be followed over many years. Out-of-frame TCR alpha sharing in monozygotic twins was systematically underestimated by recombination models, whereas sharing between unrelated individuals was in agreement with the recombination models. Compared with coincidental sharing between unrelated individuals, out-of-frame TCR alpha sequences shared between twins showed an excess of sequences with low generation probability. Fewer insertions were carried by abundant cord blood beta clonotypes, a similar but weaker trend appeared in young adult naive repertoires, and no such trend appeared in memory repertoires.

This clonotype was detected only a few times. Its antigen remains undetermined. There are no base qualities to consult, and no much larger clone falls within one base. The library was made by 5' RACE. The instrument was an Illumina HiSeq 2000. Template switching added a universal primer binding site, and the final cDNA carried a unique molecular identifier that allowed TCR cDNA molecules to be counted accurately. Specific primers in the conserved constant-segment region were used to synthesize first-strand cDNA for TCR alpha and beta chains. To control for contamination, each cDNA library was double barcoded with a SMART-Mk sample barcode plus Illumina barcodes. TruSeq adapter sequences along with Illumina sample barcodes were introduced in two successive PCR steps. TCR alpha and beta cDNA libraries were sequenced on the Illumina HiSeq platform with custom primers. The paper's processing steps were these. Raw reads were processed with MiGEC to extract unique molecular identifiers, and MiXCR was used to determine CDR3 positions. For each individual, recombination models were inferred using an EM algorithm with the repgenHMM and IGoR tools. Shared clonotypes were analyzed with the tcR package in R, and sharing was normalized by the product of cloneset sizes. To study raw recombination without the effects of thymic and clonal selection, out-of-frame nonproductive sequences were analyzed. The public reads were run again by TCRdb, first through fastp at Q25 and then through MiXCR, and only productive beta chains were kept. Rows merge per CDR3 protein into single entries with the most common DNA and genes. The V and J calls shown here were made by TCRdb, not taken from the authors' results. The sample records roughly 690,000 distinct CDR3 sequences, 5.5% to 6.5% of which are singletons. The ten largest clones take up about 2% of the sample.

Only healthy Caucasian donors were included. The researchers also sequenced three unrelated adults who were not twins: a male aged 18 to 30, a male aged 50 to 60, and a female aged 50 to 60. Miltenyi CD45RO+ enrichment and human naive T-cell isolation kits were used to isolate memory (CD45RO+) and naive T cells from PBMC. From the cysteine through the phenylalanine, the CDR3 covers 13 amino acids. The DNA shown is the 39-base CDR3, in frame from base 1. Ends trimmed: V by 6 bases, J by 6 bases; bases unmatched to a gene: 7. The germline V gene sets CDR1 to MNHNS and CDR2 to SASEGT. The chain is encoded by TRBV6-1 joined to TRBJ1-2; the junction holds 7 bases that match TRBD1. This TCR was recovered from a man between 18 and 35 years old in good health. Sequencing was done on a sample of naive T cells sorted from blood. According to the study, the label for this sample's cell subset or site signals: cells isolated with a human naive T-cell isolation kit. The nucleotides are TGTGCCAGCAGGGAGACAGGGAAAGATGGCTACACCTTC. This codes for CASRETGKDGYTF.